The text below deals with one TCR beta chain. These data are taken from a study of blood T cell repertoires in COVID-19. Study details: Samples came from the United States, Italy and Spain, spanning acute and convalescent COVID-19.

The method was immunoSEQ multiplex PCR; TCRdb's version includes in-frame clones alone and lacks a portion of them. The sample lists 350,000 or so clones; roughly 89% were seen once. CDR3 length equals 15 residues. From germline, CDR1 is SEHNR and CDR2 FQNEAQ (reference sequence). With 5 bases clipped from V and 3 bases from J, the junction kept 6 bases outside the gene matches. Source material: peripheral blood. The genes are TRBV7-9 and TRBJ1-2; TRBD1 matches 10 bases. This clonotype originated in a man aged 18 to 35 with active or convalescent COVID-19. The CDR3 coding sequence is TGTGCCAGCAGCCTGGGGACAGGGGAGGACTATGGCTACACCTTC. Translation: CASSLGTGEDYGYTF.